Listed below are T cell receptor beta chains from one sample, sequenced in a study of breast tumors, draining lymph nodes, adjacent tissues. TCRdb used MiXCR to reprocess the multiplex PCR reads, holding one entry per CDR3 protein. The sample yields 160,000 or so distinct CDR3 sequences, 33% seen once. Input material: axillary lymph node tissue. These receptors were taken from a female donor with breast cancer. Some clones in this sample may be carry-over from other donors' samples. The CDR3 runs from the conserved cysteine through the conserved F or W. A D gene is named only where the DNA matches it firmly. Only some rows state a clone size, as once, few, many or a class for expanded clones.

CDR3nt,CDR3aa,d_gene,v_gene,abundance,j_gene
TGTGCCAGCAGTCCGGACAGTTATAGCAATCAGCCCCAGCATTTT,CASSPDSYSNQPQHF,.,TRBV5-5,.,TRBJ1-5
TGTGCCAGCAGCCGGCTGGGGGAGAGCGGCAACGAGCATTTT,CASSRLGESGNEHF,.,TRBV12-3/TRBV12-4,once,TRBJ1-5
TGTGCCAGCAGCCTAGCAAGAGGGAATGAAAAACTGTTTTTT,CASSLARGNEKLFF,.,TRBV7-8,.,TRBJ1-4
TGTGCCAACAGTGAAACGAAGGGGGAGGAAGAGACCCAGTACTTC,CANSETKGEEETQYF,.,TRBV2,.,TRBJ2-5
TGTGCCGGCGCGGGGGGCAACACCTTC,CAGAGGNTF,.,TRBV6-1,.,TRBJ1-2
TGTGCCAGCAGTTTAGGAAGGCGGCAACGGGCCGAGCAGTACTTC,CASSLGRRQRAEQYF,.,TRBV28,.,TRBJ2-7
TGTGCCAGCAGCTTGTTCGAGACTAGCGGGGCCTACGAGCAGTACTTC,CASSLFETSGAYEQYF,TRBD2,TRBV5-6,many,TRBJ2-7
TGTGCCAGCAGCGTAAGCGGGAGCCCCACAGATACGCAGTATTTT,CASSVSGSPTDTQYF,TRBD2,TRBV9,many,TRBJ2-3
TGCAGTGCCCCGGGACTAGCGGGGGGAACCTACGAGCAGTACTTC,CSAPGLAGGTYEQYF,TRBD2,TRBV20-1,many,TRBJ2-7
TGTGCCAGCAGTGAATGCAAGACTGAAGCTTTCTTT,CASSECKTEAFF,.,TRBV25-1,.,TRBJ1-1
TGTGCCATCAGCCCCGGGGCCAGCCCGCTCCTATACGGCTACACCTTC,CAISPGASPLLYGYTF,.,TRBV10-3,many,TRBJ1-2
TGTGCCAGCCCACCCCCCCAGGTGAGGGGCTCCTACGAGCAGTACTTC,CASPPPQVRGSYEQYF,.,TRBV18,.,TRBJ2-7
TGTGCCAGCAGTGAAAGGGAAAGGGATGGCTACACCTTC,CASSERERDGYTF,.,TRBV28,.,TRBJ1-2
TGTGCCAGCAGCCTGAGTGGGGCGGGAGCTACTTACGAGCAGTACTTC,CASSLSGAGATYEQYF,TRBD2,TRBV7-2,.,TRBJ2-7
TGTGCCAGCAGCCCAAGTACGAGGGGGACCCAGTACTTC,CASSPSTRGTQYF,.,TRBV7-8,.,TRBJ2-5
TGTGCCACCTCACCAGGGGTATACTATGGCTACACCTTC,CATSPGVYYGYTF,.,TRBV6-1,many,TRBJ1-2
TGTGCCAGCAGCTCGGACGAGGCGGGAGCCACCCTCCAAGAGACCCAGTACTTC,CASSSDEAGATLQETQYF,TRBD2,TRBV11-2,many,TRBJ2-5
TGTGCCAGTAGTGGGCAAGGGACACCGGGTGATGGCTACACCTTC,CASSGQGTPGDGYTF,.,TRBV19,many,TRBJ1-2
TGTGCCAGCAGCTCCACTCCGGGTGGCTCCTACGAGCAGTACTTC,CASSSTPGGSYEQYF,.,TRBV7-2,many,TRBJ2-7
TGTGCCAGCACCCTCGGGGGGTCGAGCGCCCTCTATGGCTACACCTTC,CASTLGGSSALYGYTF,.,TRBV7-8,many,TRBJ1-2
TGTGCCAGCAGCGTGTACGGGGCTTTTTACAATGAAAAACTGTTTTTT,CASSVYGAFYNEKLFF,.,TRBV9,.,TRBJ1-4
TGTGCCAGCAGTTTAAGGAGAGGCGTCTCTCCGTACGAGCAGTACTTC,CASSLRRGVSPYEQYF,.,TRBV12-3/TRBV12-4,many,TRBJ2-7